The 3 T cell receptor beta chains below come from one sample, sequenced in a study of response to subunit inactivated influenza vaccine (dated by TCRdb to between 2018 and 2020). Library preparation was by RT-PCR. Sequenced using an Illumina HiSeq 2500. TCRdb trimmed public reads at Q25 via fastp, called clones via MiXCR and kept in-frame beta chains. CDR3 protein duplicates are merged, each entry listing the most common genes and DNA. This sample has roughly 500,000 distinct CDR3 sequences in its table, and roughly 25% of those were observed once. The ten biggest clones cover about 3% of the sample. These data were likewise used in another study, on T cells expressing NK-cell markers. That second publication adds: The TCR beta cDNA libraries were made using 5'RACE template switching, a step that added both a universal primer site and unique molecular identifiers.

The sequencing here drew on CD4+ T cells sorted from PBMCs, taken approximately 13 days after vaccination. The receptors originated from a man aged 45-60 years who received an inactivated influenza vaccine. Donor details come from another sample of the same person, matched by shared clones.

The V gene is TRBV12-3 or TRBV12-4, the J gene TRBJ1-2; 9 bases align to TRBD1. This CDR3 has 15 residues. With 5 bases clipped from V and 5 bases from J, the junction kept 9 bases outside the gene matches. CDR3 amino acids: CASSTGGITGYGYTF. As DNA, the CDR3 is TGTGCCAGCAGTACAGGGGGCATTACTGGGTATGGCTACACCTTC.

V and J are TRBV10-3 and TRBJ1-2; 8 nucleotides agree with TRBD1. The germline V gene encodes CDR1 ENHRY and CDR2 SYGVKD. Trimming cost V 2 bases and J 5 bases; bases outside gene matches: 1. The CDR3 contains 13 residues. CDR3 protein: CAISENRGYGYTF. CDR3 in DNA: TGTGCCATCAGTGAGAACAGGGGGTATGGCTACACCTTC.

CDR3 nucleotide sequence: TGTGCCAGCAGTGCCCGATGGGGAGTTGCAGATACGCAGTATTTT. The encoded protein is CASSARWGVADTQYF. The chain links TRBV25-1 to TRBJ2-3; a weak D match, TRBD2 (5 bases). This CDR3 is 15 amino acids long. Germline V gene lookup returns CDR1 MGHDK and CDR2 SYGVNS. Trimming cost V 4 bases and J 4 bases, with 15 bases left between them. Based on the CDR3 plus reference TRBV25-1 and TRBJ2-3, the full variable domain is EADIYQTPRYLVIGTGKKITLECSQTMGHDKMYWYQQDPGMELHLIHYSYGVNSTEKGDLSSESTVSRIRTEHFPLTLESARPSHTSQYLCASSARWGVADTQYFGPGTRLTVL.